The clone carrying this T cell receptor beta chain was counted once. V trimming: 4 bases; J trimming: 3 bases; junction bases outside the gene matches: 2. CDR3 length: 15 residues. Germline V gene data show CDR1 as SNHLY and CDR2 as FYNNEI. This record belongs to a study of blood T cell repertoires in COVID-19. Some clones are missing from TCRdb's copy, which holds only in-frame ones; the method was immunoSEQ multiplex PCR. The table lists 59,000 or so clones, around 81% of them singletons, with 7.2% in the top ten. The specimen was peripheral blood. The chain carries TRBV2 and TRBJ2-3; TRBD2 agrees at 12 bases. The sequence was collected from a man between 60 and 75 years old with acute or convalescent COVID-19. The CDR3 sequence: CASSALAGGTDTQYF. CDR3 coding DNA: TGTGCCAGCAGTGCACTAGCGGGGGGAACAGATACGCAGTATTTT.